The clone carrying this TCR beta chain occurred a few times. What it recognizes is unknown. The data originate from a study of T cell repertoires in cytomegalovirus infection. Overall study context: Alongside well-studied HLA-B-restricted CMV epitopes, recently identified HLA-C-restricted CMV epitopes were also used. The public TCR beta signatures pointed to both CMV infection and matching HLA type. Study-level points and caveats: The ex vivo response was dominated by HLA-C-restricted CMV-specific TCR beta clonotypes. Totalled public TCR beta family frequency picked out people who carried CMV plus the relevant HLA.

Using its own MiXCR run on the reads, TCRdb lists one record per CDR3 protein. Among around 430,000 distinct CDR3 sequences listed, under 55% were seen once. This sequence was found in a human donor in good health (CMV status not recorded). Some clones in this sample may be carry-over from other donors' samples. The sequenced sample was cultured PBMCs, obtained from culture after CMV antigen stimulation.

The CDR3 loop is CASSWGWAADYGYTF. The CDR3 DNA follows: TGTGCCAGCAGCTGGGGGTGGGCGGCGGACTATGGCTACACCTTC. This rearrangement joins TRBV5-6 to TRBJ1-2, with D maybe TRBD1 (5 bases). Germline V gene data show CDR1 as SGHDT and CDR2 as YYEEEE. This CDR3 spans 15 amino acids. Trimming stripped 3 bases from V and 3 bases from J, with 15 bases between.